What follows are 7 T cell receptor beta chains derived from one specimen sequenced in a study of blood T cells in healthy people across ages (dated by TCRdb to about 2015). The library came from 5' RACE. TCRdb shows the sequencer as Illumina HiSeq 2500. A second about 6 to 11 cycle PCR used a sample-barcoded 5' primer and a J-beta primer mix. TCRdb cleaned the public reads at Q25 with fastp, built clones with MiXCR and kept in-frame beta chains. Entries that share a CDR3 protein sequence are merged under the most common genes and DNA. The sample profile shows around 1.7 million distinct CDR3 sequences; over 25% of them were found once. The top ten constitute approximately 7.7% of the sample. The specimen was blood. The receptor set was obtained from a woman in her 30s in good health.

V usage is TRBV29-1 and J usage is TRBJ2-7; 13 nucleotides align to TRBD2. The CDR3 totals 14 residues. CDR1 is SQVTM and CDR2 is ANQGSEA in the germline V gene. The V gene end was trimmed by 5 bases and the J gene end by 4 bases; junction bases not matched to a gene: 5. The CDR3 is CSVLLAGGPYEQYF. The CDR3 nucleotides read TGCAGCGTTCTACTAGCGGGAGGGCCTTACGAGCAGTACTTC.

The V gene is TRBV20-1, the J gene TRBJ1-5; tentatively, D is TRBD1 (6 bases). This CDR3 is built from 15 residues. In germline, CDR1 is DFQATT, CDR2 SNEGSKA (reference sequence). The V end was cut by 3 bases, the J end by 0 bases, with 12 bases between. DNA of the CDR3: TGCAGTGCTAGGAGCGGGGGCTTTAGCAATCAGCCCCAGCATTTT. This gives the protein CSARSGGFSNQPQHF.

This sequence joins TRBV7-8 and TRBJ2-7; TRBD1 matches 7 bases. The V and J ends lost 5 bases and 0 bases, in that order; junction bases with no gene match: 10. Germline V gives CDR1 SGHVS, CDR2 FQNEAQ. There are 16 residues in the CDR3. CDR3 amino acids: CASSTRTGRSSYEQYF. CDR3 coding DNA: TGTGCCAGCAGCACTAGGACAGGCCGGAGCTCCTACGAGCAGTACTTC.

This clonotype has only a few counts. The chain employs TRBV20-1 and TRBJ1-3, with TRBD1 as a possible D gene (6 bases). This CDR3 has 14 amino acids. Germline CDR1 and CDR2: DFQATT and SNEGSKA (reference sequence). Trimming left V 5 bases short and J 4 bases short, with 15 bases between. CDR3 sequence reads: CSAATPGAGNTIYF. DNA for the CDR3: TGCAGTGCTGCCACCCCGGGGGCAGGAAACACCATATATTTT.

The CDR3 DNA reads as TGTGCCAGCCGTCAGCTCCTGGGGGAAAAACTGTTTTTT. This translates into CASRQLLGEKLFF. The chain combines TRBV12-3 or TRBV12-4 with TRBJ1-4; D uncertain. V lost 8 bases and J lost 8, with 15 bases in between. The length of the CDR3 is 13 residues.

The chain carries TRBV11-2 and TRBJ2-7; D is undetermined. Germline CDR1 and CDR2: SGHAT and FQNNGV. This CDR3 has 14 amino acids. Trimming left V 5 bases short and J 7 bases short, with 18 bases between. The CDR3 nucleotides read TGTGCCAGCAGCGTGGGCATAGGACCTACTGAGCAGTACTTC. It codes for CASSVGIGPTEQYF.

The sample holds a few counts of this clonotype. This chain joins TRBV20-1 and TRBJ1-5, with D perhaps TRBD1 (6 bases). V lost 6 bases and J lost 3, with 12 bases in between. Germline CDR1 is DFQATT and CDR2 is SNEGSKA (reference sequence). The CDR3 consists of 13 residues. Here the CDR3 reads CSAPRGYNQPQHF. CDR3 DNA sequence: TGCAGTGCCCCCAGGGGATACAATCAGCCCCAGCATTTT.